The text below deals with one TCR beta chain. Its antigen is not identified. This sample is drawn from a study of follicular helper T cells after annual influenza vaccination. Study context: Blood was drawn on days 0, 7 and 28 after vaccination. Study observations and caveats: Day 7 ICOS+CD38+ clones were most often found later in ICOS-CD38- cTfh cells.

Here immunoSEQ multiplex PCR was the method, and the copy in TCRdb shows in-frame clones only, minus some. The sample records 6,000 to 9,500 clones, over 80% being singletons. This sample's time point: 2014-2015 season, 7 days after vaccination. Community-dwelling subjects without influenza vaccination in the prior 6 months were enrolled. V lost 0 bases and J lost 1, with 16 bases in between. The germline V gene has CDR1 GTSNPN and CDR2 SVGIG (reference sequence). There are 17 residues in the CDR3. The sample in question was CXCR5+ CD38- circulating T follicular helper cells from blood, obtained 7 days after influenza vaccination. Sample subset: circulating Tfh, non-naive CD4+CXCR5+PD-1+ (ICOS+CD38+ or ICOS-CD38-). V and J are TRBV30 and TRBJ1-5, with D maybe TRBD1 (5 bases). The source is an adult who received the influenza vaccine. CDR3 loop: CAWSVKAGTASNQPQHF. The CDR3, as DNA: TGTGCCTGGAGTGTAAAAGCCGGGACCGCCAGCAATCAGCCCCAGCATTTT.